These T cell receptor beta chains were read from a single sample in a study of control samples from healthy donors and cancer patients. Here immunoSEQ multiplex PCR was the method, and the copy in TCRdb shows in-frame clones only, minus some. This sample has some 95,000 clones, with just over 85% found just once. Sequenced sample: blood. These receptors were taken from a man aged 25 to 40 in good health. Each CDR3 is given with its conserved first and last residue. The D gene is left open where the match is weak. The size entry is marked missing in some rows and otherwise reads once, few, many or a size class.

d_gene: NA
j_gene: TRBJ1-4
v_gene: TRBV15
abundance: NA
CDR3nt: TGTGCCACCAGCAGAGATATTGACGGGGCAACTAATGAAAAACTGTTTTTT
CDR3aa: CATSRDIDGATNEKLFF

d_gene: NA
j_gene: TRBJ2-3
v_gene: TRBV12-3/TRBV12-4
abundance: NA
CDR3nt: TGTGCCAGCAGTTTAGCTTGGAATACGCAGTATTTT
CDR3aa: CASSLAWNTQYF

d_gene: NA
j_gene: TRBJ2-1
v_gene: TRBV9
abundance: NA
CDR3nt: TGTGCCAGCAACTATGGGACCGTCGGCAATGAGCAGTTCTTC
CDR3aa: CASNYGTVGNEQFF

d_gene: NA
j_gene: TRBJ2-2
v_gene: TRBV5-1
abundance: NA
CDR3nt: TGCGCCAGCAGCTTCCGGGACATAAATACCGGGGAGCTGTTTTTT
CDR3aa: CASSFRDINTGELFF

d_gene: NA
j_gene: TRBJ2-5
v_gene: TRBV7-9
abundance: once
CDR3nt: TGTGCCAGCAGCTTAGATAGCACTCCAACCGGGGAGACCCAGTACTTC
CDR3aa: CASSLDSTPTGETQYF

d_gene: TRBD1
j_gene: TRBJ2-3
v_gene: TRBV28
abundance: NA
CDR3nt: TGTGCCAGCAGTTGGACAGGGCCTAGCACAGATACGCAGTATTTT
CDR3aa: CASSWTGPSTDTQYF

d_gene: TRBD1
j_gene: TRBJ1-5
v_gene: TRBV5-1
abundance: once
CDR3nt: TGCGCCAGCAGCCGGGACGGGACAGAGAATCAGCCCCAGCATTTT
CDR3aa: CASSRDGTENQPQHF

d_gene: NA
j_gene: TRBJ2-7
v_gene: TRBV10-3
abundance: NA
CDR3nt: TGTGCCATCAGTCAGGGCCGGGGGTCCTACGAGCAGTACTTC
CDR3aa: CAISQGRGSYEQYF

d_gene: TRBD1
j_gene: TRBJ2-7
v_gene: TRBV2
abundance: NA
CDR3nt: TGTGCCAGCAGTGAATTCTTTTCGGGACAGGGGGAAAACGAGCAGTACTTC
CDR3aa: CASSEFFSGQGENEQYF

d_gene: NA
j_gene: TRBJ2-2
v_gene: TRBV6-5
abundance: NA
CDR3nt: TGTGCCAGCAGTTACTCATCGGGAGTAAGCACCGGGGAGCTGTTTTTT
CDR3aa: CASSYSSGVSTGELFF

d_gene: NA
j_gene: TRBJ2-6
v_gene: TRBV5-6
abundance: NA
CDR3nt: TGTGCCAGCAGCAACGGGAACGGCGGCTTTGTGGCCAACGTCCTGACTTTC
CDR3aa: CASSNGNGGFVANVLTF

d_gene: NA
j_gene: TRBJ1-4
v_gene: TRBV5-4
abundance: once
CDR3nt: TGTGCCAGCAGCTTGGGGTTATCTAATGAAAAACTGTTTTTT
CDR3aa: CASSLGLSNEKLFF

d_gene: TRBD1
j_gene: TRBJ1-1
v_gene: TRBV19
abundance: NA
CDR3nt: TGTGCCAGTAGTATAGAGCGGATCAGACAGGGACCACTTGAAGCTTTCTTT
CDR3aa: CASSIERIRQGPLEAFF

d_gene: TRBD2
j_gene: TRBJ2-3
v_gene: TRBV7-7
abundance: NA
CDR3nt: TGTGCCAGCAGCTTAGGGGCTAGCGGGGCCCCCACAGATACGCAGTATTTT
CDR3aa: CASSLGASGAPTDTQYF

d_gene: NA
j_gene: TRBJ1-4
v_gene: TRBV29-1
abundance: NA
CDR3nt: TGCAGCGGTGGGACGGCTGCAACTAATGAAAAACTGTTTTTT
CDR3aa: CSGGTAATNEKLFF

d_gene: NA
j_gene: TRBJ2-1
v_gene: TRBV29-1
abundance: NA
CDR3nt: TGCAGCGTTGAATCGGGGTCAGGCCAGTTCTTC
CDR3aa: CSVESGSGQFF

d_gene: NA
j_gene: TRBJ2-5
v_gene: TRBV5-1
abundance: NA
CDR3nt: TGCGCCAGCGGGGGGCAGGGTCAAATTCAAGAGACCCAGTACTTC
CDR3aa: CASGGQGQIQETQYF

d_gene: NA
j_gene: TRBJ2-3
v_gene: TRBV5-5
abundance: NA
CDR3nt: TGTGCCAGCAGCTTGAGGGGGGACCTCACAGATACGCAGTATTTT
CDR3aa: CASSLRGDLTDTQYF

d_gene: NA
j_gene: TRBJ2-1
v_gene: TRBV30
abundance: NA
CDR3nt: TGTGCCTGGATGATTCGTGGTGGGACTCGGGGTTACAATGAGCAGTTCTTC
CDR3aa: CAWMIRGGTRGYNEQFF

d_gene: NA
j_gene: TRBJ2-1
v_gene: TRBV6-5
abundance: NA
CDR3nt: TGTGCCAGCGGACAGTTCTCCTACAATGAGCAGTTCTTC
CDR3aa: CASGQFSYNEQFF

d_gene: NA
j_gene: TRBJ2-2
v_gene: TRBV28
abundance: NA
CDR3nt: TGTGCCAGCAGCACACCAACCAAGGCCACCGGGGAGCTGTTTTTT
CDR3aa: CASSTPTKATGELFF

d_gene: NA
j_gene: TRBJ2-5
v_gene: TRBV23-1
abundance: once
CDR3nt: TGCGCCAGCAGCCCAAGACACCCGCTCCTCGTGTCCCAGTACTTC
CDR3aa: CASSPRHPLLVSQYF

d_gene: TRBD2
j_gene: TRBJ2-1
v_gene: TRBV28
abundance: NA
CDR3nt: TGTGCCAGCAGTTCTAGCGGGAGGCCCTCCTACAATGAGCAGTTCTTC
CDR3aa: CASSSSGRPSYNEQFF

d_gene: NA
j_gene: TRBJ2-1
v_gene: TRBV29-1
abundance: once
CDR3nt: TGCAGCGTTGATTCCCCAAGCAGGAGCAATGAGCAGTTCTTC
CDR3aa: CSVDSPSRSNEQFF

d_gene: NA
j_gene: TRBJ1-1
v_gene: TRBV30
abundance: NA
CDR3nt: TGTGCCTGGAGTGTAATGAGGGTTCGTACTGAAGCTTTCTTT
CDR3aa: CAWSVMRVRTEAFF

d_gene: NA
j_gene: TRBJ1-5
v_gene: TRBV2
abundance: NA
CDR3nt: TGTGCCAGCAGACTCGGACATCGTAGCCAGCATTTT
CDR3aa: CASRLGHRSQHF

d_gene: TRBD1
j_gene: TRBJ1-1
v_gene: TRBV6-2/TRBV6-3
abundance: NA
CDR3nt: TGTGCCAGCAGTTCTATACAGGGGGCGCGAGACACTGAAGCTTTCTTT
CDR3aa: CASSSIQGARDTEAFF

d_gene: NA
j_gene: TRBJ1-5
v_gene: TRBV11-2
abundance: NA
CDR3nt: TGTGCCAGCAGCTTAGCTGCGGGGAATCAGCCCCAGCATTTT
CDR3aa: CASSLAAGNQPQHF

d_gene: NA
j_gene: TRBJ2-7
v_gene: TRBV7-2
abundance: NA
CDR3nt: TGTGCCAGCAGCTATACAGGACCCTACGAGCAGTACTTC
CDR3aa: CASSYTGPYEQYF

d_gene: NA
j_gene: TRBJ2-1
v_gene: TRBV27
abundance: NA
CDR3nt: TGTGCCAGCAGTTCGTCCAGATTGAACTACAATGAGCAGTTCTTC
CDR3aa: CASSSSRLNYNEQFF

d_gene: NA
j_gene: TRBJ1-5
v_gene: TRBV7-2
abundance: NA
CDR3nt: TGTGCCAGCAGGTGGGGCAATCAGCCCCAGCATTTT
CDR3aa: CASRWGNQPQHF

d_gene: NA
j_gene: TRBJ2-1
v_gene: TRBV7-9
abundance: few
CDR3nt: TGTGCCAGCAGCTTGCGTACTTACAATGAGCAGTTCTTC
CDR3aa: CASSLRTYNEQFF

d_gene: NA
j_gene: TRBJ2-6
v_gene: TRBV5-4
abundance: NA
CDR3nt: TGTGCCAGCAGCTTGGGAGGCTCTGGGGCCAACGTCCTGACTTTC
CDR3aa: CASSLGGSGANVLTF

d_gene: NA
j_gene: TRBJ2-2
v_gene: TRBV7-9
abundance: many
CDR3nt: TGTGCCAGCAGCTTAGCCGGCCCCGGGGAGCTGTTTTTT
CDR3aa: CASSLAGPGELFF

d_gene: NA
j_gene: TRBJ2-5
v_gene: TRBV5-4
abundance: once
CDR3nt: TGTGCCAGCAGCCAAATCGATACAACTGCCGGTTTAAGCGAGACCCAGTACTTC
CDR3aa: CASSQIDTTAGLSETQYF

d_gene: NA
j_gene: TRBJ2-4
v_gene: TRBV28
abundance: NA
CDR3nt: TGTGCCAGCAGTTTGACCAAAAACATTCAGTACTTC
CDR3aa: CASSLTKNIQYF

d_gene: NA
j_gene: TRBJ1-1
v_gene: TRBV19
abundance: once
CDR3nt: TGTGCCAGTATGGGACCCGCGAACACTGAAGCTTTCTTT
CDR3aa: CASMGPANTEAFF

d_gene: TRBD2
j_gene: TRBJ2-3
v_gene: TRBV11-2
abundance: NA
CDR3nt: TGTGCCAGCAGCTTAGTAGGTACCGGGACTAGAGACACAGATACGCAGTATTTT
CDR3aa: CASSLVGTGTRDTDTQYF

d_gene: NA
j_gene: TRBJ2-3
v_gene: TRBV10-3
abundance: NA
CDR3nt: NA
CDR3aa: CAISESIFGEGASTDTQYF

d_gene: TRBD2
j_gene: TRBJ2-7
v_gene: TRBV7-2
abundance: NA
CDR3nt: TGTGCCAGCAGCTCCCTAGCGGGATCGTTCGAGCAGTACTTC
CDR3aa: CASSSLAGSFEQYF

d_gene: TRBD2
j_gene: TRBJ2-5
v_gene: TRBV11-3
abundance: NA
CDR3nt: TGTGCCAGCAGAGGACTAGCGAAACAAGAGACCCAGTACTTC
CDR3aa: CASRGLAKQETQYF

d_gene: NA
j_gene: TRBJ2-2
v_gene: TRBV27
abundance: NA
CDR3nt: TGTGCCAGCAACAGACAGCTAGGAGCGAACACCGGGGAGCTGTTTTTT
CDR3aa: CASNRQLGANTGELFF

d_gene: NA
j_gene: TRBJ1-6
v_gene: TRBV30
abundance: NA
CDR3nt: TGTGCCTCGTCGGGCCCCCTGGGTTCACCCCTCCACTTT
CDR3aa: CASSGPLGSPLHF

d_gene: NA
j_gene: TRBJ2-3
v_gene: TRBV27
abundance: NA
CDR3nt: TGTGCCAGCAGTTTATCGGTATCGACAGATACGCAGTATTTT
CDR3aa: CASSLSVSTDTQYF

d_gene: TRBD2
j_gene: TRBJ2-1
v_gene: TRBV7-6
abundance: once
CDR3nt: TGTGCCAGCAGCTCGGGCGGAATAGCGGGCGGCTCCTACAATGAGCAGTTCTTC
CDR3aa: CASSSGGIAGGSYNEQFF

d_gene: NA
j_gene: TRBJ2-5
v_gene: TRBV7-3
abundance: NA
CDR3nt: TGTGCCAGCAGCCCAACGACTAGTAAGGGGCTAGAGACCCAGTACTTC
CDR3aa: CASSPTTSKGLETQYF

d_gene: NA
j_gene: TRBJ2-3
v_gene: TRBV18
abundance: NA
CDR3nt: TGTGCCAGCTCAGATAGCACAGATACGCAGTATTTT
CDR3aa: CASSDSTDTQYF

d_gene: NA
j_gene: TRBJ1-5
v_gene: TRBV27
abundance: NA
CDR3nt: TGTGCCAGCAGTTTCCGTGGTATAGGTAGCAATCAGCCCCAGCATTTT
CDR3aa: CASSFRGIGSNQPQHF

d_gene: NA
j_gene: TRBJ1-3
v_gene: TRBV10-3
abundance: once
CDR3nt: TGTGCCATCAGTGAGTCGGAGGGCCTCGGGGGTGGAAACACCATATATTTT
CDR3aa: CAISESEGLGGGNTIYF

d_gene: NA
j_gene: TRBJ1-4
v_gene: TRBV10-1
abundance: NA
CDR3nt: TGCGCCAGCAGTGAGACAGGGCAGGGTGAAAAACTGTTTTTT
CDR3aa: CASSETGQGEKLFF

d_gene: NA
j_gene: TRBJ2-7
v_gene: TRBV2
abundance: NA
CDR3nt: TGTGCCAGCAGTGAAAGGGGCGGCTCCTACGAGCAGTACTTC
CDR3aa: CASSERGGSYEQYF

d_gene: NA
j_gene: TRBJ1-2
v_gene: TRBV28
abundance: NA
CDR3nt: TGTGCCAGCAGTTCGACAGGCGACCAGAACTATGGCTACACCTTC
CDR3aa: CASSSTGDQNYGYTF

d_gene: NA
j_gene: TRBJ2-7
v_gene: TRBV29-1
abundance: NA
CDR3nt: TGCAGCGTAGACACAGGGACCGAGCAGTACTTC
CDR3aa: CSVDTGTEQYF